Here is one TCR beta chain with its context. 13 Jbeta primers and 60 Vbeta primers were used for the PCR. Measured with immunoSEQ multiplex PCR; TCRdb has only the in-frame clones, and not every one. The sample contains 150,000 to 200,000 clones, 80% to 85% of which appear only once. The sample originates from a study of cytomegalovirus exposure and HLA in healthy donors. The CDR3 is 13 amino acids. Germline V gene lookup returns CDR1 GTSNPN and CDR2 SVGIG (reference sequence). Between the trimmed V and J ends, which lost 8 bases and 4 bases, there was a span of 15 bases. The TCR originated in a woman between 40 and 50 years old in good health and CMV-seronegative. The rearrangement links TRBV30 to TRBJ1-3; D call uncertain. Sample: PBMCs. CDR3: CARHSLSGNTIYF. The CDR3 nucleotides are TGTGCCCGACACAGTCTCTCCGGAAACACCATATATTTT.